This entry features one T cell receptor (beta chain) sequence. Its antigen is not known. After removal of 5 bases from V and 6 bases from J, the junction contained 10 bases not matched to a gene. CDR1 and CDR2 from the germline V gene are SGHTA and FQGNSA. The CDR3 sequence is 15 residues long. Genomic DNA acted as the template from which TCR beta VDJ combination and CDR3 sequence profiling were carried out. TCRdb reanalysed the reads using MiXCR and keeps one entry per CDR3 protein. This table has 150,000 to 200,000 distinct CDR3 sequences, nearly 50% appearing once. This entry is derived from a study of CD8+CD57+ T cells in acquired aplastic anemia. Whole-study context: Recorded DNA amounts for sorted CD4+ and CD8+ cells had an average of 3.2 ug.

It was patients with CD8+CD57+ cell expansion by flow cytometry who were chosen for sequencing. Blood sampling was performed on the patients, and none of them had received therapy by then. Findings and caveats of the study: Found in both controls and patients were 25 to 35 CD8+ CDR3 sequences.

The receptor comes from a human donor with aplastic anemia. The sample was sorted CD4+, CD8+, or CD8+CD57+ T cells (not recorded which) from PBMCs. The chain combines TRBV7-2 with TRBJ2-7; 10 nucleotides agree with TRBD2. CDR3 amino acids: CASSPRAGGPSEQYF. The CDR3 DNA reads TGTGCCAGCAGCCCAAGAGCGGGAGGGCCTTCCGAGCAGTACTTC.